This paragraph covers one TCR beta chain sequence. This clonotype was seen a few times. Its binding antigen is unknown. It has no much larger one-base neighbor in the sample; base qualities were not kept. Counted from cysteine to phenylalanine, this CDR3 has 12 amino acids. Here the CDR3 DNA is all that survives: 36 bases in frame from base 1. Between the V and J ends, shortened by 9 bases and 5 bases respectively, the junction contains 10 bases. The entry originates in a study of T-cell reconstitution after alpha-beta-depleted transplantation in children (dated by TCRdb to the mid-2010s). With regard to the full study: Using TCR repertoire profiling, the study followed T-cell immune reconstitution in a quantitative way in children after TCRalphabeta/CD19-depleted allogeneic hematopoietic cell transplantation.

Receptor libraries were prepared by PCR. Sequencing instrument: Illumina HiSeq 2500. To normalize quantification of the TCRbeta repertoire, the TCR libraries were built with molecular barcoding that relied on unique molecular identifiers. TCRdb passed the public sequencing reads through fastp at Q25 and MiXCR, retaining productive beta sequences. CDR3 protein duplicates are merged, each entry listing the most common genes and DNA. The table for this sample lists 450,000 to 600,000 distinct CDR3 sequences; around 18% of them were counted only once. The leading ten clones occupy roughly 3.3% of the sample.

The sample here was PBMCs from the stem cell graft donor, taken from the stem cell graft. The receptor was isolated from a human donor who donated a stem cell graft to a child with acute lymphoblastic leukemia. The rearranged chain carries TRBV12-3 or TRBV12-4 and TRBJ1-4; the D gene assignment is ambiguous. The bases read TGTGCCAGTAGGTTGGGGAATGAAAAACTGTTTTTT. This gives the protein CASRLGNEKLFF.